The rows below give T cell receptor beta chains drawn from one sample of a study of blood T cell repertoires in COVID-19. Only in-frame clones appear in the TCRdb table, and some are missing; sequencing was by immunoSEQ multiplex PCR. The table has about 160,000 clones, 82% seen once. Sequences were obtained from peripheral blood. The source of these receptors is a middle-aged woman with COVID-19, enrolled during active disease. Both conserved end residues are part of each CDR3. The D gene is left open where the match is weak. Rows may omit the clone size; those that give it use once, few, many or a size class.

CDR3aa	CDR3nt	j_gene	abundance	v_gene	d_gene
CASKSYSNQPQHF	TGTGCCAGCAAATCGTATAGCAATCAGCCCCAGCATTTT	TRBJ1-5	.	TRBV2	.
CASSPRTSGTDTQYF	TGTGCCAGCAGTCCCCGGACTAGCGGGACAGATACGCAGTATTTT	TRBJ2-3	few	TRBV6-2/TRBV6-3	TRBD2
CASSLGREWFF	TGTGCCAGCAGTTTAGGCCGGGAGTGGTTCTTC	TRBJ2-1	.	TRBV28	.
CASRRGGGTYEQYF	TGTGCCAGCAGACGAGGTGGGGGCACCTACGAGCAGTACTTC	TRBJ2-7	.	TRBV27	.
CASSPPGDEQFF	TGTGCCAGTAGTCCTCCGGGGGATGAGCAGTTCTTC	TRBJ2-1	few	TRBV19	.
CASSLAASSYNEQFF	TGTGCCAGCAGCTTAGCGGCTAGCTCCTACAATGAGCAGTTCTTC	TRBJ2-1	.	TRBV7-9	.
CASSWTGGLSEKLFF	TGTGCCAGCAGCTGGACAGGGGGCTTGAGTGAAAAACTGTTTTTT	TRBJ1-4	.	TRBV7-2	TRBD1
CASSERRPTDPYGYTF	TGTGCCAGCAGTGAGCGGAGACCGACAGACCCCTATGGCTACACCTTC	TRBJ1-2	few	TRBV2	.
CASSPQASGRIGETQYF	TGTGCCAGCAGCCCCCAAGCTAGCGGGAGGATAGGAGAGACCCAGTACTTC	TRBJ2-5	.	TRBV7-3	TRBD2
CASSLAGRGLGETQYF	TGTGCCAGCAGCTTAGCGGGCCGGGGGTTGGGGGAGACCCAGTACTTC	TRBJ2-5	.	TRBV11-1	.
CASSVLGGAGGEQFF	TGTGCCAGCAGCGTTCTAGGGGGCGCCGGGGGTGAGCAGTTCTTC	TRBJ2-1	once	TRBV9	.
CASSFSFPGSSSNTEAFF	TGTGCCAGTAGTTTCAGTTTTCCCGGGTCCTCCTCGAACACTGAAGCTTTCTTT	TRBJ1-1	.	TRBV19	.
CASSPTGGGGPHGELFF	TGTGCCAGCAGCCCCACAGGGGGCGGGGGGCCTCACGGGGAGCTGTTTTTT	TRBJ2-2	.	TRBV11-2	.
CASSQRTSGRVYEQFF	TGTGCCAGCTCACAACGGACTAGCGGGAGGGTATATGAGCAGTTCTTC	TRBJ2-1	.	TRBV18	TRBD2
CASSYGHGHTEAFF	TGTGCCAGCAGTTACGGACACGGGCACACTGAAGCTTTCTTT	TRBJ1-1	.	TRBV6-6	.
CASSPTGTYGYTF	TGTGCCAGCAGCCCGACAGGGACCTATGGCTACACCTTC	TRBJ1-2	.	TRBV5-6	TRBD1
CASSRLEFPYEQYF	TGCGCCAGCAGCCGTTTAGAGTTTCCCTACGAGCAGTACTTC	TRBJ2-7	.	TRBV4-1	.
CASSYSGRGSTEAFF	TGTGCCAGCAGTTACTCGGGGAGGGGAAGCACTGAAGCTTTCTTT	TRBJ1-1	.	TRBV6-5	.
CASSVPVNTYNEQFF	TGTGCCAGCAGCGTTCCGGTCAATACGTACAATGAGCAGTTCTTC	TRBJ2-1	.	TRBV9	.
CASSQTTGYGEKLFF	TGTGCCAGCAGCCAAACGACAGGGTACGGGGAAAAACTGTTTTTT	TRBJ1-4	.	TRBV7-9	TRBD1
CASSAWGDQPQHF	TGTGCCAGCAGCGCCTGGGGGGATCAGCCCCAGCATTTT	TRBJ1-5	few	TRBV7-8	.
CASSQSDRGGQFF	TGTGCCAGCAGCCAAAGCGACAGGGGAGGGCAGTTCTTC	TRBJ2-1	.	TRBV3-1/TRBV3-2	TRBD1
CASSSAGLAGLDTQYF	TGTGCCAGCAGTTCGGCGGGACTAGCGGGGCTAGATACGCAGTATTTT	TRBJ2-3	.	TRBV6-5	TRBD2
CASSQGLSVAQYF	TGTGCCAGCAGCCAAGGTCTTAGCGTAGCGCAGTATTTT	TRBJ2-3	once	TRBV14	.
CASRTDYGNTIYF	TGTGCCAGCAGGACAGATTACGGAAACACCATATATTTT	TRBJ1-3	.	TRBV25-1	.
CASSGLAGGPLFF	TGTGCCAGCAGCGGACTAGCGGGGGGGCCTCTGTTCTTC	TRBJ2-1	once	TRBV5-4	TRBD2
CASSLTSGGQDEQFF	TGCGCCAGCAGTTTGACTAGCGGGGGCCAGGATGAGCAGTTCTTC	TRBJ2-1	.	TRBV10-1	TRBD2
CASTSSRMSANTGELFF	TGTGCCAGCACCTCGTCGCGTATGAGCGCGAACACCGGGGAGCTGTTTTTT	TRBJ2-2	.	TRBV7-9	.
CASSDYGQLQETQYF	TGTGCCAGCAGCGACTACGGACAGTTACAAGAGACCCAGTACTTC	TRBJ2-5	.	TRBV9	.
CASSSYTGGETNTGELFF	TGTGCCAGCAGCTCCTACACCGGGGGGGAAACGAACACCGGGGAGCTGTTTTTT	TRBJ2-2	.	TRBV28	TRBD2
CASSEATGGRTQYF	TGTGCCAGCAGTGAGGCTACAGGGGGGAGGACCCAGTACTTC	TRBJ2-5	.	TRBV25-1	TRBD1
CASRSGTDNSPLHF	TGTGCCAGTAGATCCGGGACAGATAATTCACCCCTCCACTTT	TRBJ1-6	.	TRBV19	TRBD1
CASSVRNYNEQFF	TGTGCCAGCAGCGTGCGGAACTACAATGAGCAGTTCTTC	TRBJ2-1	.	TRBV7-2	.
CASSHPDRRSTEAFF	TGTGCCAGTAGTCACCCTGACAGGAGGAGCACTGAAGCTTTCTTT	TRBJ1-1	.	TRBV19	.
CSVRGRGDRVGNEQFF	TGCAGCGTTCGGGGAAGGGGGGACAGGGTCGGAAATGAGCAGTTCTTC	TRBJ2-1	.	TRBV29-1	TRBD1
CASSPLWTSVSYEQYF	TGTGCCAGCAGCCCCTTATGGACTAGCGTCTCCTACGAGCAGTACTTC	TRBJ2-7	.	TRBV28	TRBD2
CASSQVPGVGVEAFF	TGTGCCAGCAGCCAAGTTCCGGGGGTGGGCGTTGAAGCTTTCTTT	TRBJ1-1	.	TRBV3-1/TRBV3-2	.
CASSFGTVNTEAFF	TGCGCCAGCAGCTTCGGGACAGTGAACACTGAAGCTTTCTTT	TRBJ1-1	once	TRBV5-1	TRBD1
CASDSGTGVAGYTF	TGTGCCAGCGACTCCGGGACAGGGGTGGCAGGCTACACCTTC	TRBJ1-2	.	TRBV6-6	TRBD1
CASSSESGTRWSGELFF	TGTGCCAGCAGTAGCGAATCCGGGACTAGATGGTCCGGGGAGCTGTTTTTT	TRBJ2-2	few	TRBV28	TRBD2
CASSTGGAGQPQHF	TGTGCCAGTAGTACAGGGGGCGCGGGTCAGCCCCAGCATTTT	TRBJ1-5	once	TRBV19	TRBD1
CASSIDIYEQFF	TGTGCCAGTAGTATAGATATCTATGAGCAGTTCTTC	TRBJ2-1	.	TRBV19	.
CASKNAGKYNEQFF	TGTGCCAGCAAAAACGCAGGCAAGTACAATGAGCAGTTCTTC	TRBJ2-1	.	TRBV3-1/TRBV3-2	.
CASRQTGGNTEAFF	TGTGCCAGCAGGCAGACAGGAGGGAACACTGAAGCTTTCTTT	TRBJ1-1	.	TRBV7-3	.
CASSQGGQGGQPQHF	TGTGCCAGCAGCCAAGGGGGACAGGGTGGGCAGCCCCAGCATTTT	TRBJ1-5	.	TRBV3-1/TRBV3-2	TRBD1
CASRIRSTDYYNEQFF	TGTGCCAGCAGGATTAGGTCGACAGATTATTACAATGAGCAGTTCTTC	TRBJ2-1	.	TRBV7-9	.
CASSEQGASYNEQFF	TGTGCCAGCAGCGAACAGGGGGCTTCATACAATGAGCAGTTCTTC	TRBJ2-1	.	TRBV9	TRBD1
CASSTQGGNTEAFF	TGCGCCAGCAGCACACAGGGGGGGAACACTGAAGCTTTCTTT	TRBJ1-1	.	TRBV5-1	TRBD1
CASSGLGVGEKLFF	TGTGCCAGCAGCGGACTAGGTGTGGGTGAAAAACTGTTTTTT	TRBJ1-4	.	TRBV7-8	.
CASTQGVGTEAFF	TGTGCCAGCACTCAGGGGGTGGGCACTGAAGCTTTCTTT	TRBJ1-1	.	TRBV2	TRBD1
CASSLMAGDNEQFF	TGTGCCAGCAGCTTAATGGCGGGAGACAATGAGCAGTTCTTC	TRBJ2-1	.	TRBV7-9	TRBD2